This TCR beta chain is from a study of cytomegalovirus exposure and HLA in healthy donors. Whole-study results and caveats: Per a later analysis, HLA-associated TCR beta chains showed more clonal expansion than other, equally common TCR beta chains. TCR beta sequences numbering about 17,000 were associated with HLA alleles at 0.05 false discovery rate in a later analysis.

As regards this clone: Its antigen is undetermined.

PCR amplification relied on 60 Vbeta primers (plus 13 Jbeta primers). In the study's own analysis: Per a later analysis, the number of unique TCR beta chains was approximately 80 million, of which roughly 9.9 million were shared. The data were produced by immunoSEQ multiplex PCR, yet TCRdb's version contains in-frame clones alone and is incomplete. The V and J calls and clone size are taken from that table; D and trimming were inferred from the DNA. Found here are about 200,000 clones, more than 60% of them singletons; the top ten hold 1.5% to 2%. The source is a man in his forties or fifties in good health and CMV-seronegative. Sequencing input: PBMCs.

CDR3 loop: CAWSGGQAYEQYF. The CDR3 DNA sequence: TGTGCCTGGAGTGGCGGGCAGGCCTACGAGCAGTACTTC. The rearrangement joins TRBV30 to TRBJ2-7, with TRBD2 as a possible D gene (5 bases). The germline V gene has CDR1 GTSNPN and CDR2 SVGIG (reference sequence). The CDR3 is 13 amino acids. V was clipped by 1 base and J by 2 bases, with 9 bases between them.